This T cell receptor (beta chain) derives from a study of human T cells and chemical hapten exposure. Trimming shortened V by 3 bases and J by 5 bases, and 14 bases separated the two germline ends. From germline, CDR1 is GTSNPN and CDR2 SVGIG (reference sequence). The CDR3 extends over 13 amino acids. As to time point: patch test 1, 2 weeks after DPC sensitization. Specified treatment: therapeutic diphenylcyclopropenone sensitization with weekly scalp DPC. In the study's own analysis: Samples ranged from roughly 20,000 to 750,000 TCRs, with a median of 95,638. TCRdb reprocessed the RACE reads via MiXCR and lists one record per CDR3 protein. Clone size and V and J calls follow TCRdb, not the original study. The sample lists tens of thousands of distinct CDR3 sequences, about 9.3% seen once, with 10% to 15% in the top ten.

This clonotype originated in a woman aged 40-49 years with alopecia areata. Some clones in this sample may be carry-over from other donors' samples. Sequenced material: whole blood, taken in connection with sensitization to the hapten diphenylcyclopropenone (DPC). The rearrangement uses TRBV30 and TRBJ2-7; D not certain. CDR3 sequence (DNA): TGTGCCTGGAGCTTGACTGTCCCCGACGAGCAGTACTTC. It translates to CAWSLTVPDEQYF.